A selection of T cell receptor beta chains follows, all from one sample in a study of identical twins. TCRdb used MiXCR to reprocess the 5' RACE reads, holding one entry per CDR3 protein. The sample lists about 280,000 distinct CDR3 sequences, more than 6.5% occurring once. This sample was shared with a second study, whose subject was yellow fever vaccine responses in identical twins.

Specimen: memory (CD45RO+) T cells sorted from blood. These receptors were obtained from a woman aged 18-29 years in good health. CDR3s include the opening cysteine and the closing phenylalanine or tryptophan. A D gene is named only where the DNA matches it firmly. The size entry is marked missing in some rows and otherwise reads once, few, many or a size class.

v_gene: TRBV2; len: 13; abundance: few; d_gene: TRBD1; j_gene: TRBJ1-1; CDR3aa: CASTARQGGQAFF; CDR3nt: TGTGCCAGCACCGCACGGCAGGGGGGACAAGCTTTCTTT
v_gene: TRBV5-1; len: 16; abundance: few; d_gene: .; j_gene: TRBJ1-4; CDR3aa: CASSFRGSRTNEKLFF; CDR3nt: TGCGCCAGCAGCTTTCGGGGGAGCCGTACTAATGAAAAACTGTTTTTT
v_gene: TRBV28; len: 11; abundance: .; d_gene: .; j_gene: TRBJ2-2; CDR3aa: CASFLNGELFF; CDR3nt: TGTGCCAGCTTTTTAAACGGGGAGCTGTTTTTT
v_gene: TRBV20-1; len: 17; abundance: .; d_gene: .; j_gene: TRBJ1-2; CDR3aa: CSARDYNGGQPNYGYTF; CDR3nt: TGCAGTGCTAGAGATTACAACGGCGGGCAACCCAACTATGGCTACACCTTC
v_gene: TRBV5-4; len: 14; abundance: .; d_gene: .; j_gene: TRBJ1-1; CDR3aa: CASSLDRFWTEAFF; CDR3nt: TGTGCCAGCAGCTTGGATAGGTTTTGGACTGAAGCTTTCTTT
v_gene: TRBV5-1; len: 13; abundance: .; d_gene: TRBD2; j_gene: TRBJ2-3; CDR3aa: CASSMTSGSAQYF; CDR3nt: TGCGCCAGCAGCATGACTAGCGGGAGTGCGCAGTATTTT
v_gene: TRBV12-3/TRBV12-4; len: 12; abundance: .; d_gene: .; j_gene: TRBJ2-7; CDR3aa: CASSLMGYEQYF; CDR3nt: TGTGCCAGCAGTTTGATGGGTTATGAGCAGTACTTC
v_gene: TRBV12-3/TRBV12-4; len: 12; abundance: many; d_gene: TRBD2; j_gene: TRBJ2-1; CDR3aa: CASNQAGYGQFF; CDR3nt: TGTGCCAGCAATCAAGCGGGATACGGGCAGTTCTTC
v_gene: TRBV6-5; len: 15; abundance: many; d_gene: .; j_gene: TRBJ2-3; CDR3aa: CASSYSPAAPDTQYF; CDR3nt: TGTGCCAGCAGTTACTCACCGGCTGCGCCTGATACGCAGTATTTT
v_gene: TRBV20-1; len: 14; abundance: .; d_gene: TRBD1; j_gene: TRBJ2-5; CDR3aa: CSARNQGARETQYF; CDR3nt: TGCAGTGCTAGAAATCAGGGGGCTCGGGAGACCCAGTACTTC
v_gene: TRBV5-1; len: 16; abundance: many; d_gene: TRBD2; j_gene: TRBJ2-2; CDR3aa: CASSPLSLAGTGELFF; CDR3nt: TGCGCCAGCAGCCCGCTTTCCCTAGCGGGCACCGGGGAGCTGTTTTTT
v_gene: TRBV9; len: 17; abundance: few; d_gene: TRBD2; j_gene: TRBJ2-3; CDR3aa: CASSVVSSGRSTDTQYF; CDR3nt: TGTGCCAGCAGCGTAGTCTCTAGCGGGAGGTCCACAGATACGCAGTATTTT
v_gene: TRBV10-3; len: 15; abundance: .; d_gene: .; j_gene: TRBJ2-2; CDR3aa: CAITEGQTNTGELFF; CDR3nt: TGTGCCATCACCGAGGGGCAAACGAACACCGGGGAGCTGTTTTTT
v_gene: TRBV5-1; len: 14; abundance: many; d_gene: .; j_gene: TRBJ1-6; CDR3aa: CASSLSGDNSPLHF; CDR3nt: TGCGCCAGCAGCTTGTCAGGGGATAATTCACCCCTCCACTTT
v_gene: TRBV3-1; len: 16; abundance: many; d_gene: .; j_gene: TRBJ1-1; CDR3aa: CASSQEGDPSDTEAFF; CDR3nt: TGTGCCAGCAGCCAAGAGGGGGACCCGTCGGACACTGAAGCTTTCTTT
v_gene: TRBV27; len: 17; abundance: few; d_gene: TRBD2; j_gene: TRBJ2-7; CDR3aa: CASSPRASGKGFHEQYF; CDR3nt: TGTGCCAGCAGCCCCCGCGCTAGCGGGAAAGGGTTCCACGAGCAGTACTTC
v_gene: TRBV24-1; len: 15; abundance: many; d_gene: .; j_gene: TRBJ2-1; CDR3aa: CATSVSRGTYNEQFF; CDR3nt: TGTGCCACCAGTGTCAGCAGGGGCACCTACAATGAGCAGTTCTTC
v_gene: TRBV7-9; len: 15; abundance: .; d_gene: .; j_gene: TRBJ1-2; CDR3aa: CASSSPGGGLYGYTF; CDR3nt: TGTGCCAGCAGCTCCCCCGGCGGGGGGCTGTATGGCTACACCTTC
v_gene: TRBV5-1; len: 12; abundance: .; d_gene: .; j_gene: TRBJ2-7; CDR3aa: CASRGVPTEQYF; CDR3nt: TGCGCCAGCAGGGGGGTACCAACCGAGCAGTACTTC
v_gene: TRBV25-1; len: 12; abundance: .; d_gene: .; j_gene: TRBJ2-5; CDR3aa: CASGKYQETQYF; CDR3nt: TGTGCCAGTGGAAAGTACCAAGAGACCCAGTACTTC
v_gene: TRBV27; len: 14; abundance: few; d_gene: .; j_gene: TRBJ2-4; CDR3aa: CASSLIAGNNIQYF; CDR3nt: TGTGCCAGCAGTTTAATAGCAGGGAACAACATTCAGTACTTC
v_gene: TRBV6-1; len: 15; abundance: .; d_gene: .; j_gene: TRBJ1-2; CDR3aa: CASSEGPDINYGYTF; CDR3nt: TGTGCCAGCAGTGAGGGTCCTGACATCAACTATGGCTACACCTTC
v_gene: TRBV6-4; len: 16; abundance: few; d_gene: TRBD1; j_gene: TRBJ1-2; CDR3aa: CASSDSSTGQGYGYTF; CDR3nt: TGTGCCAGCAGTGACTCATCAACGGGACAGGGATATGGCTACACCTTC
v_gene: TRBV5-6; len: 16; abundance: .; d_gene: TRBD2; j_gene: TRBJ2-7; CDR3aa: CASSRRASGRALEQYF; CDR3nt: TGTGCCAGCAGCCGTCGAGCTAGCGGGAGGGCCCTCGAGCAGTACTTC
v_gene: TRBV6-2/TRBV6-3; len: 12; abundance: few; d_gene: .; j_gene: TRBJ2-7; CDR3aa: CASSYSTYEQYF; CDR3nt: TGTGCCAGCAGTTACTCGACCTACGAGCAGTACTTC
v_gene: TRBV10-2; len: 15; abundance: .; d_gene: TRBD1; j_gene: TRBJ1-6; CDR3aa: CASGGQGTYNSPLHF; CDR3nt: TGCGCCAGCGGGGGACAGGGGACCTATAATTCACCCCTCCACTTT
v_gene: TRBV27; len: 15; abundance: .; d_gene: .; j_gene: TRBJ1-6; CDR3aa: CASSLGGGYNSPLHF; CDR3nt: TGTGCCAGCAGTTTAGGCGGAGGTTATAATTCACCCCTCCACTTT
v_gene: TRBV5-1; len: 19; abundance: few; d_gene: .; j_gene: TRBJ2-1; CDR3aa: CASSLVLTGLETSYNEQFF; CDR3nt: TGCGCCAGCAGCTTGGTGCTCACGGGACTCGAAACCTCCTACAATGAGCAGTTCTTC
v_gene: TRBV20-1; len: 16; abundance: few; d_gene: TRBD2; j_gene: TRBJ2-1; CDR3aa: CSARDYTGGAYNEQFF; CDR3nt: TGCAGTGCTAGAGATTATACGGGGGGGGCCTACAATGAGCAGTTCTTC
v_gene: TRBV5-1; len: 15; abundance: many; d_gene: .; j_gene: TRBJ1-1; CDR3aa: CASTEPGGLNTEAFF; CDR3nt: TGCGCCAGCACCGAACCGGGAGGGCTGAACACTGAAGCTTTCTTT
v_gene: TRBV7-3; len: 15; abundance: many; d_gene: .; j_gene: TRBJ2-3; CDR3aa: CASSFLGGNTDTQYF; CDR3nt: TGTGCCAGCAGCTTTCTGGGCGGGAACACAGATACGCAGTATTTT
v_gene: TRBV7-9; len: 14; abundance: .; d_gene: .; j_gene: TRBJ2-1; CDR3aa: CASSLGGQKNEQFF; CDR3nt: TGTGCCAGCAGCTTAGGCGGACAGAAGAATGAGCAGTTCTTC
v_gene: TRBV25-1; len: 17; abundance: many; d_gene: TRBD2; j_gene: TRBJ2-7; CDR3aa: CASRPNPRGGSDDEQYF; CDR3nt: TGTGCCAGCAGACCTAATCCGCGGGGAGGGAGTGACGACGAGCAGTACTTC
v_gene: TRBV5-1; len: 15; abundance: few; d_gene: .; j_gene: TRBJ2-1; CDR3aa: CASSLGLGTYNEQFF; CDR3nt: TGCGCCAGCAGCTTGGGATTAGGAACCTACAATGAGCAGTTCTTC
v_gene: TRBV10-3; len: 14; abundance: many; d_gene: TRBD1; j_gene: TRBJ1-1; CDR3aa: CAIGNRGSNTEAFF; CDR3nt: TGTGCCATCGGAAACAGGGGCTCGAACACTGAAGCTTTCTTT